The T cell receptor beta chain under discussion was sequenced for a study of early T cells in non-severe SARS-CoV-2 infection. For the study at large: Investigators sequenced bulk RNA drawn from unsorted whole blood, and chains remained unpaired.

The CDR3 sequence is 16 residues long. V was clipped by 3 bases and J by 0 bases; unmatched bases: 8. Germline V lookup: CDR1 SQVTM, CDR2 ANQGSEA. In the library, individual cDNA molecules carried attached unique molecular identifiers. TCRdb re-called the 5' RACE reads through MiXCR, storing one row per CDR3 protein. This sample yields about 100,000 distinct CDR3 sequences, of which 9% to 14% are seen a single time; less than 3.5% belongs to the top ten. The specimen was whole blood. V usage is TRBV29-1 and J usage is TRBJ2-1, with TRBD2 identical over 7 bases. This TCR was sampled from an adult who was a healthcare worker with PCR-confirmed SARS-CoV-2 infection or an uninfected control (not recorded which). CDR3 nucleotide sequence: TGCAGCGTTGAGTATAGCGGGCCGAGCTCCTACAATGAGCAGTTCTTC. Protein sequence: CSVEYSGPSSYNEQFF.